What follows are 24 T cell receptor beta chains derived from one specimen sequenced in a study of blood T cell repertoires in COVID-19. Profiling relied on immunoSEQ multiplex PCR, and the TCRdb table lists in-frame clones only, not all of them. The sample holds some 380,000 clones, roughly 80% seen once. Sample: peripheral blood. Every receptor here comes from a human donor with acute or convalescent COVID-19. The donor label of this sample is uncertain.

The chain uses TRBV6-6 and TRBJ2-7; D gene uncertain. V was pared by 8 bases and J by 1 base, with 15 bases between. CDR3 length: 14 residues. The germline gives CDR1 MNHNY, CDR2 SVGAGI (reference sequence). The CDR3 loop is CASHGDGRSYEQYF. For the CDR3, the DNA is TGTGCCAGCCATGGTGATGGCAGATCCTACGAGCAGTACTTC.

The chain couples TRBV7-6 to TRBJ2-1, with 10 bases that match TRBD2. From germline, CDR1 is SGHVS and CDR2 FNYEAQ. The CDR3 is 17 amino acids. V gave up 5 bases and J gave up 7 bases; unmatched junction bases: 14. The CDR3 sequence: CASSRGYVAGGLNEQFF. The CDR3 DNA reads TGTGCCAGCAGCCGAGGATACGTAGCGGGGGGTCTTAATGAGCAGTTCTTC. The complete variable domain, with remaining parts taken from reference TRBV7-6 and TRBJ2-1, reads GAGVSQSPRYKVTKRGQDVALRCDPISGHVSLYWYRQALGQGPEFLTYFNYEAQQDKSGLPNDRFSAERPEGSISTLTIQRTEQRDSAMYRCASSRGYVAGGLNEQFFGPGTRLTVL.

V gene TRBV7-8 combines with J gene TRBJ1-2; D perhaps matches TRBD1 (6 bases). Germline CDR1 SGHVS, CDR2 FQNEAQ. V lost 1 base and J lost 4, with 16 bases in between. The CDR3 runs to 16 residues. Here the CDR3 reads CASSLGAGARSYGYTF. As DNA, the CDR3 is TGTGCCAGCAGCTTAGGAGCAGGGGCTAGAAGCTATGGCTACACCTTC.

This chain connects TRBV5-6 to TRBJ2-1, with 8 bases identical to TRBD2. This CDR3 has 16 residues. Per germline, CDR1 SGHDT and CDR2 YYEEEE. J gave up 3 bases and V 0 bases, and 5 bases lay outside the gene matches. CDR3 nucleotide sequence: TGTGCCAGCAGCTTGGTGACTAGCGAGGTCTACAATGAGCAGTTCTTC. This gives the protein CASSLVTSEVYNEQFF.

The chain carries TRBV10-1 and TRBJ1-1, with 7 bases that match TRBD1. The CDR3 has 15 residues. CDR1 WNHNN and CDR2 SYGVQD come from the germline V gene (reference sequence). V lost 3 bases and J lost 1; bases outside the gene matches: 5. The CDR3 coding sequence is TGCGCCAGCAGTGAATGGACAGGCCGGAACACTGAAGCTTTCTTT. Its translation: CASSEWTGRNTEAFF.

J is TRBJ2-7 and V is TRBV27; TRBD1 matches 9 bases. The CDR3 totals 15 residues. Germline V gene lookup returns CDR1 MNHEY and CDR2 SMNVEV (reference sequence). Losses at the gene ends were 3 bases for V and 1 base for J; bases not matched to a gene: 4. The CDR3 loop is CASSLGTGWSYEQYF. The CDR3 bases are TGTGCCAGCAGTTTGGGGACAGGGTGGTCCTACGAGCAGTACTTC.

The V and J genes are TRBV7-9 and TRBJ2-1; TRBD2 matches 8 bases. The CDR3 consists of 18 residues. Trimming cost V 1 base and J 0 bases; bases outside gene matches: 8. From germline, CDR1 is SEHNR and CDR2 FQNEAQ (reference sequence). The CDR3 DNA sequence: TGTGCCAGCAGCTTAGGCGCGGGGGGTGTCGTCTCCTACAATGAGCAGTTCTTC. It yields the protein CASSLGAGGVVSYNEQFF.

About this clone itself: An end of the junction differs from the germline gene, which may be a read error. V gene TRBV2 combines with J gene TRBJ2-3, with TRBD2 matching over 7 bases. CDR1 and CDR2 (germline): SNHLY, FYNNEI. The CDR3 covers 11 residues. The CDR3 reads CASYSGTMRDF. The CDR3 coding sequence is TGTGCCAGCTACTCCGGGACTATGAGGGATTTT.

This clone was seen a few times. As DNA, the CDR3 is TGTGCCAGCAGTTCTCCCCCCAGGGACGAGCAGTACTTC. This gives the protein CASSSPPRDEQYF. The V and J genes are TRBV6-2 or TRBV6-3 and TRBJ2-7; a weak D match, TRBD1 (5 bases). V was pared by 4 bases and J by 5 bases, with 12 bases between. The CDR3 has 13 amino acids. CDR1 MNHEY and CDR2 SVGEGT come from the germline V gene.

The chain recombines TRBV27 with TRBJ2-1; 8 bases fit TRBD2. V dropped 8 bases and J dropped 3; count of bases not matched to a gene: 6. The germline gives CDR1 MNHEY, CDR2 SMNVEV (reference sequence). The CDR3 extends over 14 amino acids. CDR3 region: CASGAGTSYNEQFF. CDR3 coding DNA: TGTGCCAGCGGCGCCGGGACTAGCTACAATGAGCAGTTCTTC.

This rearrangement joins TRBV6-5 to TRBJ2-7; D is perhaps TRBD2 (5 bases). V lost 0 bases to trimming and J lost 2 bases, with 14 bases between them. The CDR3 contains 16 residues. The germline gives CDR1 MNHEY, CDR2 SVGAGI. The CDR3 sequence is CASSYSLRTGTYEQYF. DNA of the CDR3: TGTGCCAGCAGTTACTCATTACGGACGGGAACCTACGAGCAGTACTTC.

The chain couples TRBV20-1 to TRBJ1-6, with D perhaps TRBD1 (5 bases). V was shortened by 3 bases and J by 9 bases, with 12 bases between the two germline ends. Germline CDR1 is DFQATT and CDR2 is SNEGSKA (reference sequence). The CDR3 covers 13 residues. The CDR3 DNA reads TGCAGTGCTAGTCGGGGGGTTGTTTCACCCCTCCACTTT. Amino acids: CSASRGVVSPLHF.

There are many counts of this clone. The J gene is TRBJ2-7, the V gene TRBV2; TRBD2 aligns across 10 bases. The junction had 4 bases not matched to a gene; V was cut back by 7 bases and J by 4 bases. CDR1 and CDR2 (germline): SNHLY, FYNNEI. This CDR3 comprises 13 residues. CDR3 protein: CASTSGGVYEQYF. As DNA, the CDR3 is TGTGCCAGCACCAGCGGGGGGGTGTACGAGCAGTACTTC.

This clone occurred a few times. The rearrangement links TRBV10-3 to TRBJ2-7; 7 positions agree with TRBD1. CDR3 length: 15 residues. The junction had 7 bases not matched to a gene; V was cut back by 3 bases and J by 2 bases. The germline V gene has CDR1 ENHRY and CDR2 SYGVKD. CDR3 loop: CAISDPGTATYEQYF. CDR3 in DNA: TGTGCCATCAGTGATCCCGGGACAGCTACCTACGAGCAGTACTTC.

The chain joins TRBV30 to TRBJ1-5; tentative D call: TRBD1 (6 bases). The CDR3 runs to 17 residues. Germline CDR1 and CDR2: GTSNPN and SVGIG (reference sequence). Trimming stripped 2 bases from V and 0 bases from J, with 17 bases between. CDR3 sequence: CAWSHGRGSYSNQPQHF. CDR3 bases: TGTGCCTGGAGTCACGGAAGGGGGAGTTATAGCAATCAGCCCCAGCATTTT.

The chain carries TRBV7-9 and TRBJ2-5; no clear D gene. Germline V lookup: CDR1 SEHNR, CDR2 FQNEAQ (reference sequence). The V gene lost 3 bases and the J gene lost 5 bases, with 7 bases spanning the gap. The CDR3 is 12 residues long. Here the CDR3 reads CASSFMEETQYF. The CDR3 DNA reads TGTGCCAGCAGCTTTATGGAGGAGACCCAGTACTTC.

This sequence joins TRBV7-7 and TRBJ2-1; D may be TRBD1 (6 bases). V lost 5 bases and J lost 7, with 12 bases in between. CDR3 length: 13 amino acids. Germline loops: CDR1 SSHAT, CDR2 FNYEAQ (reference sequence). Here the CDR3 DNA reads TGTGCCAGCAGCCCTGGGACAAGGAATGAGCAGTTCTTC. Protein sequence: CASSPGTRNEQFF. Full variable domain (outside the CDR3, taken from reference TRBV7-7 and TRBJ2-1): GAGVSQSPRYKVTKRGQDVTLRCDPISSHATLYWYQQALGQGPEFLTYFNYEAQPDKSGLPSDRFSAERPEGSISTLTIQRTEQRDSAMYRCASSPGTRNEQFFGPGTRLTVL.

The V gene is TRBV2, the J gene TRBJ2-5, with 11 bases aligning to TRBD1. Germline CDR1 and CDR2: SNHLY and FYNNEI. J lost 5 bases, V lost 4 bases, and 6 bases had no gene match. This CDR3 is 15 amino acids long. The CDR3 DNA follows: TGTGCCAGCAGTGTGTGGGACAGGGGGGAGGAGACCCAGTACTTC. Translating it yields CASSVWDRGEETQYF.

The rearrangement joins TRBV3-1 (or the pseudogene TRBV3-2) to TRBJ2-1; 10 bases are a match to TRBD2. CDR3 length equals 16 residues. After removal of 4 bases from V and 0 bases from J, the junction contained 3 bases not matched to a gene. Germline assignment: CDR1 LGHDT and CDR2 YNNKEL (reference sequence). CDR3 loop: CASSPAGGSSYNEQFF. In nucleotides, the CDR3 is TGTGCCAGCAGCCCAGCGGGGGGGTCCTCCTACAATGAGCAGTTCTTC.

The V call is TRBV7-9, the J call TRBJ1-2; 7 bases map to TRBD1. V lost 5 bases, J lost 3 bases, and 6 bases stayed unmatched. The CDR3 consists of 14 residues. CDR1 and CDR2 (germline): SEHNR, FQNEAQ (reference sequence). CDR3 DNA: TGTGCCAGCAGCGGAGCCGGGACAGACTATGGCTACACCTTC. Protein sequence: CASSGAGTDYGYTF. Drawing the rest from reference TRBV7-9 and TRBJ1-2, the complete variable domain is DTGVSQNPRHKITKRGQNVTFRCDPISEHNRLYWYRQTLGQGPEFLTYFQNEAQLEKSRLLSDRFSAERPKGSFSTLEIQRTEQGDSAMYLCASSGAGTDYGYTFGSGTRLTVV.

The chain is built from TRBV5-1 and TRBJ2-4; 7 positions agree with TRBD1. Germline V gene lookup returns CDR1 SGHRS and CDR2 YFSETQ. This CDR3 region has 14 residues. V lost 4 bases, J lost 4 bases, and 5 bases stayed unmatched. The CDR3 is CASSETTGKNIQYF. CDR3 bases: TGCGCCAGCAGCGAAACGACAGGGAAAAACATTCAGTACTTC.

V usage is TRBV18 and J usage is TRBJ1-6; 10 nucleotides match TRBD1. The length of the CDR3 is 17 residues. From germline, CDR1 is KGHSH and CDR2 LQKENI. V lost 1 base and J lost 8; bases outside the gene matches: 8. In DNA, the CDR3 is TGTGCCAGCTCACCACTAGATACGACAGGGGGCGATTCACCCCTCCACTTT. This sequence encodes CASSPLDTTGGDSPLHF. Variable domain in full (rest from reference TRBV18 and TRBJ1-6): NAGVMQNPRHLVRRRGQEARLRCSPMKGHSHVYWYRQLPEEGLKFMVYLQKENIIDESGMPKERFSAEFPKEGPSILRIQQVVRGDSAAYFCASSPLDTTGGDSPLHFGNGTRLTVT.

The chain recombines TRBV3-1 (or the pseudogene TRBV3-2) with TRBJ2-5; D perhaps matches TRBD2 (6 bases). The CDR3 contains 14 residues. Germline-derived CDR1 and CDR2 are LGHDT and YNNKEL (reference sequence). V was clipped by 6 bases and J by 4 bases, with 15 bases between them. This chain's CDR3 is CASRQRDSGETQYF. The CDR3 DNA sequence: TGTGCCAGCAGACAGAGGGACTCTGGAGAGACCCAGTACTTC.

The CDR3 DNA sequence: TGTGCCAGCAGCTTTAAGGGGGTGAACTATGGCTACACCTTC. This gives the protein CASSFKGVNYGYTF. This sequence joins TRBV13 and TRBJ1-2; a possible D gene is TRBD1 (6 bases). Germline CDR1 PRHDT, CDR2 FYEKMQ (reference sequence). V dropped 3 bases and J dropped 2 bases, with 10 bases sitting between them. The CDR3 is made up of 14 amino acids.